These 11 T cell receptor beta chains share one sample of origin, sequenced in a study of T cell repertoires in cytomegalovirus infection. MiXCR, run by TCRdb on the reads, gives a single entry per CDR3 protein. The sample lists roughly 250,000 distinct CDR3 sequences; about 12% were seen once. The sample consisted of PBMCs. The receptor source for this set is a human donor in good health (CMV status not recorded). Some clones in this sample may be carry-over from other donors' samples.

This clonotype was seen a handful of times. Written as DNA, the CDR3 is TGCAGTGCTCGCACAGTGGGCTACGAGCAGTACTTC. Translating it yields CSARTVGYEQYF. This rearrangement joins TRBV20-1 to TRBJ2-7; D uncertain. V lost 5 bases and J lost 3, with 11 bases in between. The CDR3 consists of 12 residues. Looked up from germline, CDR1 is DFQATT and CDR2 is SNEGSKA (reference sequence).

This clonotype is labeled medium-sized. CDR3 region: CASSRPGPNYPLHF. The CDR3 DNA reads TGTGCCAGCAGCCGCCCGGGCCCCAATTATCCCCTCCACTTT. J is TRBJ1-6 and V is TRBV7-2, with D uncertain. From germline, CDR1 is SGHTA and CDR2 FQGNSA. Trimming removed 5 bases from V and 13 bases from J, with 18 bases in between. There are 14 residues in the CDR3. Drawing the rest from reference TRBV7-2 and TRBJ1-6, the complete variable domain is GAGVSQSPSNKVTEKGKDVELRCDPISGHTALYWYRQSLGQGLEFLIYFQGNSAPDKSGLPSDRFSAERTGGSVSTLTIQRTQQEDSAVYLCASSRPGPNYPLHFGNGTRLTVT.

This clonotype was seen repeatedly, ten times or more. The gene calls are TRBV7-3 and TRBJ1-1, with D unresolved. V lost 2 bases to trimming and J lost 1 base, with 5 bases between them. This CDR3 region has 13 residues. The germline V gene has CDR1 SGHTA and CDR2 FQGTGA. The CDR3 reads CASSLYGNTEAFF. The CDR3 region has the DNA TGTGCCAGCAGCTTATATGGGAACACTGAAGCTTTCTTT.

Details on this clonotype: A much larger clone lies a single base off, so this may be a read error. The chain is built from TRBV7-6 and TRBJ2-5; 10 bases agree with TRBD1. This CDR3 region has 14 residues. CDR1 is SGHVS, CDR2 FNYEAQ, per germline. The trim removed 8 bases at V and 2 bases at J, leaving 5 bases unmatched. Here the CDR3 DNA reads TGTGCCAGCGGCACGGACAGGGGGCAAGAGACCCAGTACTTC. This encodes CASGTDRGQETQYF.

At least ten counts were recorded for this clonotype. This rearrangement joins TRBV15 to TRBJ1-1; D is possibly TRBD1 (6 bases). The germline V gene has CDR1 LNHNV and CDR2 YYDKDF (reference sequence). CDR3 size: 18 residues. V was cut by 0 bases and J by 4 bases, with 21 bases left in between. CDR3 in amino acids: CATSRDVGRGGRVTEAFF. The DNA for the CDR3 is TGTGCCACCAGCAGAGATGTGGGGAGGGGGGGACGGGTCACTGAAGCTTTCTTT.

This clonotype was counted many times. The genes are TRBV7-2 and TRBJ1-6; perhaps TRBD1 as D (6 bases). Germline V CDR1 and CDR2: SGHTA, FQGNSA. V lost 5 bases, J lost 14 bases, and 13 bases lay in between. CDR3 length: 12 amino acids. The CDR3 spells CASSLNRDSLHF. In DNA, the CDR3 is TGTGCCAGCAGCCTCAACAGGGATTCCCTCCACTTT.

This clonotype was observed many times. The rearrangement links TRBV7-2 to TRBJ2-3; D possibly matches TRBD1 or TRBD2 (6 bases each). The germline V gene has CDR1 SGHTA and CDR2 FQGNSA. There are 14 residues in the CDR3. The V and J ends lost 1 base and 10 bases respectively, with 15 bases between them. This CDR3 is CASSLGYMGGSQYF. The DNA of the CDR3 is TGTGCCAGCAGCTTAGGCTATATGGGGGGCTCGCAGTATTTT. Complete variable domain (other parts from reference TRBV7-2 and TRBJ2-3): GAGVSQSPSNKVTEKGKDVELRCDPISGHTALYWYRQSLGQGLEFLIYFQGNSAPDKSGLPSDRFSAERTGGSVSTLTIQRTQQEDSAVYLCASSLGYMGGSQYFGPGTRLTVL.

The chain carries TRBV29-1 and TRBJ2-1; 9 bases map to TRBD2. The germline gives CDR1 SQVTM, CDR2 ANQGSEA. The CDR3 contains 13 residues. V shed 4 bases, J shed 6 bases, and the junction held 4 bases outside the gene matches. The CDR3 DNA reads TGCAGCGTTGGGCGGGAGGGCCTCAATGAGCAGTTCTTC. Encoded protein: CSVGREGLNEQFF.

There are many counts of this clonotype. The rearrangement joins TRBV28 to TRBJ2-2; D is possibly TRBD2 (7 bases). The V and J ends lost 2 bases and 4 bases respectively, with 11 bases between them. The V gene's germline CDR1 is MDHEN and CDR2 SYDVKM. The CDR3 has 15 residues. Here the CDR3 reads CASSLRGAGTGELFF. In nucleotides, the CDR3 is TGTGCCAGCAGTTTACGGGGGGCTGGCACCGGGGAGCTGTTTTTT.

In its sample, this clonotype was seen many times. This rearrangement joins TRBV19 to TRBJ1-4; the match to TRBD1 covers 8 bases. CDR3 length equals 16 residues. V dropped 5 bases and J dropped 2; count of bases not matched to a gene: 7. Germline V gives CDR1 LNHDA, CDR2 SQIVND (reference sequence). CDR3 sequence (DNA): TGTGCCAGTAGTGTCCAACGACAGGGGACTAATGAAAAACTGTTTTTT. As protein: CASSVQRQGTNEKLFF.

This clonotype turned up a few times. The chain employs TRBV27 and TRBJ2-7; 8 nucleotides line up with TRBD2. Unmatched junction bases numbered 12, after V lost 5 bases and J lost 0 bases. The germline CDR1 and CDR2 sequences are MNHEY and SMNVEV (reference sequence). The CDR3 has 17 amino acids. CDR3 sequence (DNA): TGTGCCAGCAGTCGAAATCTCCAGCGGGGGACCTCCTACGAGCAGTACTTC. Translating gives CASSRNLQRGTSYEQYF.